This T cell receptor (beta chain) is drawn from a study of neurological immune-mediated disorders. Each CDR3 protein gets one entry after TCRdb re-called the 5' RACE reads with MiXCR. The sample has more than 100,000 distinct CDR3 sequences, roughly a tenth seen once. The time point denotes: longitudinal time-point 3. Trimming stripped 5 bases from V and 2 bases from J, with 10 bases between. CDR3 size: 14 residues. This clonotype was seen at least ten times. The sequenced sample consisted of PBMCs. The chain combines TRBV12-3 or TRBV12-4 with TRBJ2-1, with no clear D. This sequence was found in a female donor with HTLV-1-associated myelopathy (HAM/TSP). CDR3 nucleotides: TGTGCCAGCAGTCCCGAGTTGACCTACAATGAGCAGTTCTTC. This translates into CASSPELTYNEQFF.